These 3 T cell receptor beta chains share one sample of origin, sequenced in a study of blood T cell repertoires in COVID-19. Libraries were prepared by immunoSEQ multiplex PCR; TCRdb keeps only in-frame clonotypes and omits some of them. The table records about 120,000 clones, around 79% of them present only once. The sequencing sample was made of peripheral blood. Every receptor here comes from a man between 65 and 80 years old with acute or convalescent COVID-19.

The chain has TRBV4-3 and TRBJ1-1; TRBD1 might be the D (5 bases). CDR3 size: 13 residues. The V and J ends lost 0 bases and 7 bases respectively, with 9 bases between them. The germline V gene has CDR1 LGHNA and CDR2 YSLEER. The CDR3 region is CASSQDRVIEAFF. The CDR3 DNA reads TGCGCCAGCAGCCAAGACAGGGTGATTGAAGCTTTCTTT.

This clone occurred once. The chain has TRBV7-2 and TRBJ1-2, with unresolved D. The CDR3 runs to 13 residues. Germline CDR1 reads SGHTA; CDR2 reads FQGNSA. V lost 1 base and J lost 8, with 11 bases in between. For the CDR3, the DNA is TGTGCCAGCAGCTTAGGGACTCCTTGGGGCTACACCTTC. As protein: CASSLGTPWGYTF.

Notes on this clone: The junction differs from germline at one of its ends, possibly a read error. The rearrangement joins TRBV4-3 to TRBJ1-2, with TRBD1 as a possible D gene (6 bases). The CDR3 spans 12 residues. The germline CDR1 and CDR2 sequences are LGHNA and YSLEER. The CDR3 DNA is TGCGCCAGCAGCCATTTACAGGGTTACTATTCCTTC. Protein sequence: CASSHLQGYYSF.